Shown below are 28 T cell receptor beta chains from a single sample sequenced in a study of OX40 agonist ivuxolimab in advanced cancers. Profiling relied on immunoSEQ multiplex PCR, and the TCRdb table lists in-frame clones only, not all of them. This table holds about 53,000 clones, about four fifths found once. Specimen: CD4+ or CD8+ T cells sorted from blood, collected in a trial of the OX40 agonist ivuxolimab. These receptors originate from an adult with an advanced solid tumor such as melanoma, head and neck, liver or kidney cancer.

The chain links TRBV6-5 to TRBJ2-2, with 7 bases identical to TRBD2. This CDR3 contains 15 residues. The J segment lost 5 bases and the V segment lost 2 bases, leaving 5 bases of the junction unmatched. Germline V gene sequence: CDR1 MNHEY, CDR2 SVGAGI. CDR3 sequence (DNA): TGTGCCAGCAGTTACCAGGCGGGAGAGACCGGGGAGCTGTTTTTT. Protein product: CASSYQAGETGELFF.

The V call is TRBV9, the J call TRBJ2-7, with D maybe TRBD2 (5 bases). V dropped 5 bases and J dropped 2 bases, with 14 bases sitting between them. The germline V gene encodes CDR1 SGDLS and CDR2 YYNGEE. The CDR3 has 14 residues. CDR3: CASSPSGFTYEQYF. CDR3 in DNA: TGTGCCAGCAGTCCCTCGGGGTTCACCTACGAGCAGTACTTC.

The rearrangement joins TRBV9 to TRBJ2-2; TRBD1 matches at 8 bases. The germline CDR1 and CDR2 sequences are SGDLS and YYNGEE. The CDR3 has 16 amino acids. The V and J ends lost 3 bases and 2 bases, in that order; junction bases with no gene match: 6. CDR3 loop: CASSGDRGANTGELFF. CDR3 bases: TGTGCCAGCAGCGGAGACAGGGGCGCTAACACCGGGGAGCTGTTTTTT.

The genes are TRBV18 and TRBJ1-5; D ambiguous. This CDR3 is 15 amino acids long. CDR1 is KGHSH, CDR2 LQKENI, per germline. Trimming cost V 4 bases and J 5 bases, with 15 bases left between them. The CDR3 sequence: CASSRRNRDYQPQHF. The CDR3 bases are TGTGCCAGCTCACGTCGGAACAGAGATTATCAGCCCCAGCATTTT.

This clone occurred once. The rearrangement joins TRBV30 to TRBJ1-6; perhaps TRBD1 as D (6 bases). Per germline, CDR1 GTSNPN and CDR2 SVGIG (reference sequence). V was cut by 1 base and J by 2 bases, with 6 bases left in between. There are 14 residues in the CDR3. The CDR3 sequence is CAWSGDTYNSPLHF. The DNA for the CDR3 is TGTGCCTGGAGTGGGGACACCTATAATTCACCCCTCCACTTT.

The chain joins TRBV4-1 to TRBJ2-1; 8 nucleotides line up with TRBD2. V was clipped by 5 bases and J by 2 bases; unmatched bases: 14. CDR3 size: 18 residues. Germline values: CDR1 MGHRA, CDR2 YSYEKL. The CDR3 DNA reads as TGCGCCAGCAGCGAAAAAGATCAGGGACTAGGAGCCTACAATGAGCAGTTCTTC. Its protein is CASSEKDQGLGAYNEQFF.

This clone occurred once. The chain links TRBV7-9 to TRBJ2-7; D is possibly TRBD1 or TRBD2 (5 bases each). Deletions cut 7 bases from V and 5 bases from J, with 12 bases between. The CDR3 is 12 residues long. CDR1 SEHNR and CDR2 FQNEAQ come from the germline V gene (reference sequence). CDR3 sequence: CASNGRGDEQYF. The CDR3 bases are TGTGCCAGCAACGGAAGGGGAGACGAGCAGTACTTC.

This chain connects TRBV10-2 to TRBJ2-1, with 11 bases lining up with TRBD1. Germline V gives CDR1 WSHSY, CDR2 SAAADI. After removal of 6 bases from V and 1 base from J, the junction contained 2 bases not matched to a gene. The CDR3 length is 15 residues. This CDR3 is CASSWDRGSYNEQFF. DNA of the CDR3: TGCGCCAGCAGCTGGGACAGGGGGTCCTACAATGAGCAGTTCTTC.

The rearrangement uses TRBV15 and TRBJ2-2, with 7 bases matching TRBD2. CDR3 length: 16 amino acids. Looked up from germline, CDR1 is LNHNV and CDR2 is YYDKDF (reference sequence). V shed 3 bases and J 0 bases; nucleotides not matched to a gene: 4. CDR3 in amino acids: CATSRPGLTNTGELFF. The CDR3 DNA is TGTGCCACCAGCAGGCCGGGACTAACGAACACCGGGGAGCTGTTTTTT.

The chain carries TRBV19 and TRBJ2-5; 7 nucleotides line up with TRBD2. The CDR3 has 13 residues. CDR1 is LNHDA, CDR2 SQIVND, per germline (reference sequence). The ends lost 4 bases at V and 5 bases at J; junction bases unmatched: 4. In nucleotides, the CDR3 is TGTGCCAGTAGTACGGCGGGGGATGAGACCCAGTACTTC. It translates to CASSTAGDETQYF.

The sample holds a few counts of this clone. The chain links TRBV11-3 to TRBJ2-1; D may correspond to TRBD1 or TRBD2 (7 bases each). CDR1 and CDR2 (germline): SGHNT, YENEEA. The CDR3 runs to 17 residues. Trimming removed 1 base from V and 7 bases from J, with 20 bases in between. CDR3 residues: CASSLALGRQGGNEQFF. The CDR3 DNA follows: TGTGCCAGCAGCTTAGCCCTGGGCCGTCAGGGGGGGAATGAGCAGTTCTTC.

This chain uses TRBV5-6 with TRBJ1-1; possible D gene TRBD1, 6 bases. V was shortened by 2 bases and J by 11 bases, with 13 bases between the two germline ends. The CDR3 covers 12 residues. CDR1 and CDR2 (germline): SGHDT, YYEEEE. The CDR3 DNA reads as TGTGCCAGCAGCTTCAGGGGCGGGGGGGCTTTCTTT. Translated, it gives CASSFRGGGAFF.

V usage is TRBV7-8 and J usage is TRBJ2-2; TRBD1 matches 8 bases. V shed 4 bases, J shed 3 bases, and the junction held 13 bases outside the gene matches. Per germline, CDR1 SGHVS and CDR2 FQNEAQ. The CDR3 runs 18 residues. The CDR3 reads CASSSPSGQGMYTGELFF. The CDR3 DNA follows: TGTGCCAGCAGCTCCCCCTCCGGACAGGGAATGTACACCGGGGAGCTGTTTTTT.

This chain uses TRBV11-2 with TRBJ1-4; D is perhaps TRBD1 (6 bases). The germline gives CDR1 SGHAT, CDR2 FQNNGV. The CDR3 contains 14 residues. V was shortened by 5 bases and J by 5 bases, with 12 bases between the two germline ends. This chain's CDR3 is CASSRGNGNEKLFF. DNA for the CDR3: TGTGCCAGCAGCAGGGGGAACGGAAATGAAAAACTGTTTTTT.

Note on this clone: Other nucleotide sequences in the sample specify the same CDR3. The chain uses TRBV6-5 and TRBJ1-1; D not certain. The CDR3 length is 11 residues. Germline V lookup: CDR1 MNHEY, CDR2 SVGAGI. This CDR3 reads CARPGNTEAFF. CDR3 coding DNA: TGTGCTCGTCCGGGGAACACTGAAGCTTTCTTT.

To note about this clone: The CDR3 does not close with the conserved phenylalanine or tryptophan, likely indicating a read error. Here the CDR3 reads CASSLWTGADEQYL. The DNA for the CDR3 is TGCGCCAGCAGTCTGTGGACAGGGGCGGACGAGCAGTACCTC. This chain links TRBV10-2 with TRBJ2-7; 9 bases align to TRBD1. Germline V gene sequence: CDR1 WSHSY, CDR2 SAAADI. The CDR3 loop spans 14 amino acids. V shed 5 bases and J 5 bases; nucleotides not matched to a gene: 7.

CDR3 sequence (DNA): TGTGCCAGCAGTGATGGGGGGAATTCACCCCTCCACTTT. Translation gives CASSDGGNSPLHF. V and J are TRBV6-1 and TRBJ1-6; tentatively, D is TRBD1 (5 bases). The V gene's germline CDR1 is MNHNS and CDR2 SASEGT. This CDR3 contains 13 residues. Trimming removed 3 bases at V and 7 bases at J, with 7 bases between.

V gene TRBV4-1 combines with J gene TRBJ2-3; either TRBD1 or TRBD2 may fit D (5 bases each). This CDR3 contains 13 residues. Germline CDR1 reads MGHRA; CDR2 reads YSYEKL. Trimming left V 8 bases short and J 4 bases short, with 13 bases between. CDR3 sequence reads: CASEGREPDTQYF. CDR3 nucleotide sequence: TGCGCCAGCGAGGGCAGGGAGCCAGATACGCAGTATTTT.

The chain carries TRBV5-1 and TRBJ1-1; TRBD1 agrees at 12 bases. This CDR3 has 16 residues. The junction had 8 bases not matched to a gene; V was cut back by 4 bases and J by 4 bases. CDR1 and CDR2 (germline): SGHRS, YFSETQ. The chain's CDR3 is CASSPGQGASGTEAFF. DNA of the CDR3: TGCGCCAGCAGCCCGGGACAGGGGGCATCGGGCACTGAAGCTTTCTTT.

V and J are TRBV29-1 and TRBJ2-3, with D unclear. Between the trimmed V and J ends, which lost 6 bases and 0 bases, there was a span of 4 bases. The CDR3 consists of 11 residues. CDR1 and CDR2 (germline): SQVTM, ANQGSEA. CDR3 in amino acids: CSVISTDTQYF. CDR3 nucleotide sequence: TGCAGCGTCATCAGCACAGATACGCAGTATTTT.

The V gene is TRBV14, the J gene TRBJ2-2; 7 bases agree with TRBD2. This CDR3 comprises 18 residues. Germline V gene sequence: CDR1 SGHDN, CDR2 FVKESK. The J segment lost 6 bases and the V segment lost 3 bases, leaving 16 bases of the junction unmatched. The CDR3 sequence: CASSHFRAGAGPPGELFF. In DNA form, the CDR3 reads TGTGCCAGCAGCCACTTTCGCGCGGGAGCGGGTCCCCCCGGGGAGCTGTTTTTT.

The chain links TRBV18 to TRBJ1-5; D is ambiguous. The CDR3 sequence is 14 residues long. In germline, CDR1 is KGHSH, CDR2 LQKENI. The ends were cut back, 4 bases at V and 2 bases at J, with 9 bases in the middle. The CDR3 reads CASSRGGGNQPQHF. CDR3 coding DNA: TGTGCCAGCTCACGGGGAGGTGGCAATCAGCCCCAGCATTTT.

This clone was counted once. CDR3 residues: CASSQAFASGYEQYF. In nucleotides, the CDR3 is TGCGCCAGCAGCCAAGCGTTCGCTAGCGGGTACGAGCAGTACTTC. The V call is TRBV4-1, the J call TRBJ2-7, with 8 bases identical to TRBD2. This CDR3 region has 15 residues. Germline V gene lookup returns CDR1 MGHRA and CDR2 YSYEKL. V lost 1 base to trimming and J lost 4 bases; unmatched junction nucleotides: 6.

This chain connects TRBV15 to TRBJ1-4; 8 bases map to TRBD1. Germline trimming cut 0 bases from V and 5 bases from J; bases unmatched to any gene: 14. Germline lookup yields CDR1 LNHNV and CDR2 YYDKDF (reference sequence). The CDR3 length is 19 residues. The CDR3 is CATSRDRLRSGGQNEKLFF. In DNA, the CDR3 is TGTGCCACCAGCAGAGATAGATTGAGGTCAGGGGGCCAAAATGAAAAACTGTTTTTT.

The genes are TRBV10-3 and TRBJ1-2, with TRBD1 matching over 9 bases. CDR3 length equals 15 residues. V shed 4 bases, J shed 3 bases, and the junction held 6 bases outside the gene matches. Germline CDR1 ENHRY, CDR2 SYGVKD. The CDR3 bases are TGTGCCATCAGTGGCCCGGGACAGGGAGACTATGGCTACACCTTC. Translating gives CAISGPGQGDYGYTF.

V gene TRBV11-2 combines with J gene TRBJ2-3, with 9 positions matching TRBD2. The J segment lost 4 bases and the V segment lost 4 bases, leaving 3 bases of the junction unmatched. The length of the CDR3 is 14 residues. Germline CDR1 reads SGHAT; CDR2 reads FQNNGV. The CDR3 DNA sequence: TGTGCCAGCAGCTCGTGGACTAGCGCAGATACGCAGTATTTT. It specifies CASSSWTSADTQYF.

J is TRBJ1-1 and V is TRBV9; D is unresolved. Germline V lookup: CDR1 SGDLS, CDR2 YYNGEE. V was clipped by 0 bases and J by 2 bases, with 8 bases between them. The CDR3 length is 14 residues. Here the CDR3 reads CASSVGQPNTEAFF. The DNA for the CDR3 is TGTGCCAGCAGCGTAGGGCAGCCAAACACTGAAGCTTTCTTT.

V is TRBV6-6 and J is TRBJ1-6, with TRBD1 matching 8 bases. Looked up from germline, CDR1 is MNHNY and CDR2 is SVGAGI (reference sequence). The length of the CDR3 is 15 residues. V shed 6 bases and J 4 bases; nucleotides not matched to a gene: 5. The CDR3 DNA is TGTGCCAGCAGGCCGACAGGGGATTATAATTCACCCCTCCACTTT. As protein: CASRPTGDYNSPLHF.